The 30 T cell receptor beta chains in this list originate from one sample, sequenced in a study of T cells after yellow fever vaccination. Each CDR3 protein is one row after TCRdb ran MiXCR on the 5' RACE reads. The sample lists approximately 300,000 distinct CDR3 sequences; around 7% were seen once. The specimen was PBMCs, collected approximately 40 days after the first yellow fever vaccination. The receptors were gathered from a man in his late teens or twenties who received the YFV17D yellow fever vaccine.

The rearrangement joins TRBV5-6 to TRBJ2-1; a possible D gene is TRBD2 (6 bases). This CDR3 is 16 amino acids long. Trimming took off 4 bases at V and 6 bases at J, with 20 bases between the two ends. Germline V gene sequence: CDR1 SGHDT, CDR2 YYEEEE. CDR3 in DNA: TGTGCCAGCAGCGTTCGCCGGGACTCAAATCCCAATGAGCAGTTCTTC. It yields the protein CASSVRRDSNPNEQFF.

This sequence joins TRBV28 and TRBJ2-1, with 10 bases fitting TRBD2. The CDR3 sequence is 15 residues long. Per the germline V gene, CDR1 is MDHEN and CDR2 is SYDVKM. V dropped 4 bases and J dropped 14; count of bases not matched to a gene: 14. The DNA of the CDR3 is TGTGCCAGCAGTTCACCGGGACTAGCGCAGACCAAGAAGTTCTTC. Translation: CASSSPGLAQTKKFF. Drawing the rest from reference TRBV28 and TRBJ2-1, the complete variable domain is DVKVTQSSRYLVKRTGEKVFLECVQDMDHENMFWYRQDPGLGLRLIYFSYDVKMKEKGDIPEGYSVSREKKERFSLILESASTNQTSMYLCASSSPGLAQTKKFFGPGTRLTVL.

V gene TRBV20-1 combines with J gene TRBJ1-2, with TRBD1 matching over 12 bases. V gave up 4 bases and J gave up 8 bases; unmatched junction bases: 11. CDR1 DFQATT and CDR2 SNEGSKA come from the germline V gene (reference sequence). This CDR3 spans 15 amino acids. CDR3 protein: CSATYRDRGLWGYTF. The CDR3 DNA is TGCAGTGCTACCTACCGGGACAGGGGGCTATGGGGCTACACCTTC.

V and J are TRBV7-6 and TRBJ2-2, with unresolved D. From germline, CDR1 is SGHVS and CDR2 FNYEAQ. CDR3 length: 16 residues. Trimming took 1 base from V and 0 from J, leaving 9 bases between them. This chain's CDR3 is CASSLGVAANTGELFF. CDR3 bases: TGTGCCAGCAGCTTAGGCGTCGCAGCGAACACCGGGGAGCTGTTTTTT.

This sequence joins TRBV29-1 and TRBJ2-7, with a possible D match to TRBD1 (6 bases). CDR1 is SQVTM and CDR2 is ANQGSEA in the germline V gene. The CDR3 extends over 13 amino acids. The V gene lost 2 bases and the J gene lost 3 bases, with 11 bases spanning the gap. CDR3 in amino acids: CSVEQPGDYEQYF. Here the CDR3 DNA reads TGCAGCGTTGAACAACCAGGGGACTACGAGCAGTACTTC.

The chain recombines TRBV7-2 with TRBJ1-2, with a possible D match to TRBD1 (5 bases). Per the germline V gene, CDR1 is SGHTA and CDR2 is FQGNSA. Trimming removed 3 bases from V and 4 bases from J, with 9 bases in between. The CDR3 loop spans 13 amino acids. Here the CDR3 reads CASSFGGFYGYTF. In nucleotides, the CDR3 is TGTGCCAGCAGCTTCGGGGGGTTCTATGGCTACACCTTC.

The chain links TRBV28 to TRBJ2-3; 8 nucleotides match TRBD2. Unmatched junction bases numbered 9, after V lost 6 bases and J lost 1 base. The V gene's germline CDR1 is MDHEN and CDR2 SYDVKM. CDR3 length equals 16 residues. CDR3 sequence reads: CASSPSRGGGTDTQYF. CDR3 nucleotide sequence: TGTGCCAGCAGCCCATCTCGGGGGGGGGGCACAGATACGCAGTATTTT.

The J gene is TRBJ2-3, the V gene TRBV5-1, with no clear D. The CDR3 has 14 residues. The V gene lost 2 bases and the J gene lost 4 bases, with 11 bases spanning the gap. CDR1 is SGHRS, CDR2 YFSETQ, per germline. For the CDR3, the DNA is TGCGCCAGCAGCTTTACAGAATACCCAGATACGCAGTATTTT. Translation: CASSFTEYPDTQYF.

There are a few counts of this clonotype. The CDR3 bases are TGCAGTGCTAGAGATCGCCCAGGCACAGATACGCAGTATTTT. Its translation is CSARDRPGTDTQYF. The V gene is TRBV20-1, the J gene TRBJ2-3; D is uncertain. V lost 0 bases and J lost 1, with 8 bases in between. The CDR3 length is 14 residues. Germline CDR1 is DFQATT and CDR2 is SNEGSKA (reference sequence).

DNA of the CDR3: TGTGCCAGCAGTTACTTGGGCGGGGCAGGCTACAATGAGCAGTTCTTC. As protein: CASSYLGGAGYNEQFF. The rearrangement joins TRBV6-2 or TRBV6-3 to TRBJ2-1; the D gene is possibly TRBD2 (6 bases). Between the trimmed V and J ends, which lost 1 base and 3 bases, there was a span of 13 bases. Germline V gene data show CDR1 as MNHEY and CDR2 as SVGEGT. The CDR3 contains 16 residues.

The chain uses TRBV30 and TRBJ1-2; D is unclear. Trimming stripped 5 bases from V and 4 bases from J, with 8 bases between. The CDR3 contains 11 residues. Germline CDR1 reads GTSNPN; CDR2 reads SVGIG (reference sequence). CDR3 region: CAWAEFYGYTF. The CDR3 DNA reads as TGTGCCTGGGCGGAGTTCTATGGCTACACCTTC.

This clonotype was seen repeatedly, ten times or more. The chain employs TRBV10-3 and TRBJ2-5, with D possibly being TRBD2 (5 bases). Germline loops: CDR1 ENHRY, CDR2 SYGVKD. Between the trimmed V and J ends, which lost 6 bases and 4 bases, there was a span of 15 bases. The CDR3 is made up of 14 amino acids. In DNA form, the CDR3 reads TGTGCCATCAGGGCGGACTTAAGCGGAGAGACCCAGTACTTC. It yields the protein CAIRADLSGETQYF.

The chain joins TRBV7-9 to TRBJ1-2, with D unclear. V gave up 4 bases and J gave up 6 bases, with 15 bases separating them. The CDR3 consists of 14 residues. From germline, CDR1 is SEHNR and CDR2 FQNEAQ (reference sequence). The chain's CDR3 is CASSYPVGVDGYTF. The CDR3 coding sequence is TGTGCCAGCAGCTACCCCGTAGGAGTGGATGGCTACACCTTC.

This clonotype appeared a few times. V usage is TRBV6-5 and J usage is TRBJ2-5; 13 bases map to TRBD2. The CDR3 extends over 15 amino acids. V lost 5 bases to trimming and J lost 4 bases; unmatched junction nucleotides: 4. Germline CDR1 is MNHEY and CDR2 is SVGAGI. The DNA of the CDR3 is TGTGCCAGCAGTCACGGGACTAGCGGGGTAGAGACCCAGTACTTC. Amino acid sequence: CASSHGTSGVETQYF.

The V call is TRBV6-2 or TRBV6-3, the J call TRBJ2-7, with 7 bases identical to TRBD1. V shed 7 bases, J shed 5 bases, and the junction held 8 bases outside the gene matches. The CDR3 contains 13 residues. The germline V gene has CDR1 MNHEY and CDR2 SVGEGT. CDR3 coding DNA: TGTGCCAGCAACCCGACAGGGCCCCACGAGCAGTACTTC. Its protein is CASNPTGPHEQYF.

The rearrangement joins TRBV11-1 to TRBJ1-2; tentatively, D is TRBD1 (5 bases). This CDR3 contains 13 residues. V was trimmed by 3 bases and J by 7 bases, leaving 12 bases between them. Germline V CDR1 and CDR2: SGHAT, FQDESV (reference sequence). The CDR3 region is CASSFPDTSGYTF. The CDR3, as DNA: TGTGCCAGCAGCTTCCCGGACACCTCTGGCTACACCTTC.

This chain joins TRBV5-4 and TRBJ2-3, with 11 bases matching TRBD2. Looked up from germline, CDR1 is SGHNT and CDR2 is YYREEE (reference sequence). The trim removed 0 bases at V and 1 base at J, leaving 7 bases unmatched. CDR3 length: 18 residues. The CDR3 spells CASSLAPGLAARTDTQYF. The CDR3 nucleotides are TGTGCCAGCAGCTTGGCCCCGGGACTAGCGGCTCGCACAGATACGCAGTATTTT.

J is TRBJ1-2 and V is TRBV6-2 or TRBV6-3; D is ambiguous. CDR3 size: 12 residues. The germline gives CDR1 MNHEY, CDR2 SVGEGT. The V end was cut by 6 bases, the J end by 7 bases, with 12 bases between. In DNA, the CDR3 is TGTGCCAGCAGCCAATTGGGCGGTGGCTACACCTTC. Amino acids: CASSQLGGGYTF.

The chain recombines TRBV6-2 or TRBV6-3 with TRBJ1-5; 8 nucleotides agree with TRBD1. This CDR3 spans 13 amino acids. Germline CDR1 reads MNHEY; CDR2 reads SVGEGT. The V gene end was trimmed by 6 bases and the J gene end by 7 bases; junction bases not matched to a gene: 5. CDR3 in DNA: TGTGCCAGCAGATGGACAGGGATGCAGCCCCAGCATTTT. Its protein is CASRWTGMQPQHF.

This clonotype has ten or more counts. The gene calls are TRBV4-3 and TRBJ2-3; no clear D. CDR1 is LGHNA and CDR2 is YSLEER in the germline V gene. V dropped 1 base and J dropped 6 bases, with 11 bases sitting between them. The CDR3 totals 14 residues. The CDR3 spells CASSQGLETDTQYF. CDR3 DNA sequence: TGCGCCAGCAGCCAAGGCCTGGAAACGGATACGCAGTATTTT.

This clonotype was counted a few times. V and J are TRBV19 and TRBJ2-7; 7 bases are shared with TRBD1. CDR3 length: 13 residues. CDR1 and CDR2 from the germline V gene are LNHDA and SQIVND (reference sequence). Trimming cost V 6 bases and J 3 bases; bases outside gene matches: 5. This CDR3 is CASSRQGSYEQYF. For the CDR3, the DNA is TGTGCCAGTAGCAGACAGGGTAGCTACGAGCAGTACTTC.

This clonotype appeared a few times. The rearrangement joins TRBV6-1 to TRBJ1-2; no clear D gene. Germline V gives CDR1 MNHNS, CDR2 SASEGT. The CDR3 loop spans 15 amino acids. Deletions cut 3 bases from V and 0 bases from J, with 11 bases between. In nucleotides, the CDR3 is TGTGCCAGCAGTGATAGGGTTCGGACTAACTATGGCTACACCTTC. Protein sequence: CASSDRVRTNYGYTF.

In its sample, this clonotype was seen many times. The CDR3 loop is CASSQLTWEGQGLAGSTDTQYF. The CDR3, as DNA: TGTGCCAGCAGCCAACTAACTTGGGAGGGACAGGGCTTAGCGGGGTCCACAGATACGCAGTATTTT. This sequence joins TRBV3-2 and TRBJ2-3; the table names TRBD1, a call not compared with the DNA. TRBV3-2 is an annotated pseudogene. The CDR3 consists of 22 residues.

This sequence joins TRBV6-5 and TRBJ2-2, with D perhaps matching TRBD2 (5 bases). V was pared by 2 bases and J by 4 bases, with 11 bases between. The CDR3 loop spans 15 amino acids. CDR1 and CDR2 (germline): MNHEY, SVGAGI. CDR3 in amino acids: CASSYESGGTGELFF. The CDR3 DNA reads TGTGCCAGCAGTTACGAGTCAGGAGGCACCGGGGAGCTGTTTTTT.

The rearrangement joins TRBV11-2 to TRBJ2-1, with a tentative D call TRBD2 (7 bases). Germline CDR1 and CDR2: SGHAT and FQNNGV. The CDR3 spans 14 residues. Trimming removed 2 bases from V and 9 bases from J, with 14 bases in between. This CDR3 reads CASSLTGGQGEQFF. The DNA of the CDR3 is TGTGCCAGCAGCTTAACCGGGGGGCAGGGTGAGCAGTTCTTC.

Many counts were recorded for this clonotype. This chain joins TRBV4-2 and TRBJ2-1; 10 positions agree with TRBD2. V dropped 1 base and J dropped 3; count of bases not matched to a gene: 0. This CDR3 comprises 15 residues. Per the germline V gene, CDR1 is LGHNA and CDR2 is YNFKEQ. CDR3 loop: CASSQGTSGYNEQFF. For the CDR3, the DNA is TGTGCCAGCAGCCAAGGGACTAGCGGCTACAATGAGCAGTTCTTC.

This clonotype was counted at least ten times. The chain couples TRBV4-2 to TRBJ2-4; 9 bases map to TRBD1. With V trimmed by 7 bases and J by 4 bases, 8 bases remained unmatched. CDR3 length equals 15 residues. Germline V gene sequence: CDR1 LGHNA, CDR2 YNFKEQ. For the CDR3, the DNA is TGTGCCAGCAACCTAGCCGGGACAGGGAAAAACATTCAGTACTTC. Translating it yields CASNLAGTGKNIQYF.

J is TRBJ1-3 and V is TRBV20-1; a possible D gene is TRBD1 (5 bases). CDR3 size: 13 residues. Germline lookup yields CDR1 DFQATT and CDR2 SNEGSKA (reference sequence). The V gene lost 7 bases and the J gene lost 7 bases, with 17 bases spanning the gap. The DNA of the CDR3 is TGCAGTGGAGAACTAGGACGGGGGAACACCATATATTTT. Its protein product is CSGELGRGNTIYF.

In its sample, this clonotype was seen a few times. The J gene is TRBJ2-7, the V gene TRBV5-1; possibly TRBD2 for D (6 bases). The V and J ends lost 0 bases and 3 bases respectively, with 7 bases between them. Germline V gene data show CDR1 as SGHRS and CDR2 as YFSETQ. CDR3 length equals 13 residues. The CDR3 spells CASSLASVYEQYF. CDR3 sequence (DNA): TGCGCCAGCAGCTTGGCTAGCGTCTACGAGCAGTACTTC. Based on the CDR3 plus reference TRBV5-1 and TRBJ2-7, the full variable domain is KAGVTQTPRYLIKTRGQQVTLSCSPISGHRSVSWYQQTPGQGLQFLFEYFSETQRNKGNFPGRFSGRQFSNSRSEMNVSTLELGDSALYLCASSLASVYEQYFGPGTRLTVT.

Only a few counts were recorded for this clonotype. The chain employs TRBV11-2 and TRBJ2-5; TRBD2 agrees at 9 bases. The V gene's germline CDR1 is SGHAT and CDR2 FQNNGV. V lost 1 base, J lost 4 bases, and 4 bases stayed unmatched. The CDR3 runs to 15 residues. CDR3 bases: TGTGCCAGCAGCTTAGGGACTAGCGTGGGAGAGACCCAGTACTTC. It is translated as CASSLGTSVGETQYF.